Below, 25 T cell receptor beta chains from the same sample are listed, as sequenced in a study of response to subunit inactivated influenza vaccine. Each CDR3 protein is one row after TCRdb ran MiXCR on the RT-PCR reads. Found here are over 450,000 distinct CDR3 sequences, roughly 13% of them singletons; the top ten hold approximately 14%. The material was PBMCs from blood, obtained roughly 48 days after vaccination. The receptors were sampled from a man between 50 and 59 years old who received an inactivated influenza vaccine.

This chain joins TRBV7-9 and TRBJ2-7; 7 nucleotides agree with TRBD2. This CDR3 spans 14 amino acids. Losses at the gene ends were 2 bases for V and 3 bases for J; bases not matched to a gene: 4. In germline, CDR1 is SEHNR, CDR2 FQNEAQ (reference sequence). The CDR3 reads CASSLRGDYYEQYF. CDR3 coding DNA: TGTGCCAGCAGCTTACGGGGGGACTACTACGAGCAGTACTTC.

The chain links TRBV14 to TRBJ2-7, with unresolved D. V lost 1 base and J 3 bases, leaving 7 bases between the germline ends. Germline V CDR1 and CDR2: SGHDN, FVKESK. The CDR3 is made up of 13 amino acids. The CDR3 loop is CASSQVPDYEQYF. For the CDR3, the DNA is TGTGCCAGCAGCCAAGTTCCAGACTACGAGCAGTACTTC.

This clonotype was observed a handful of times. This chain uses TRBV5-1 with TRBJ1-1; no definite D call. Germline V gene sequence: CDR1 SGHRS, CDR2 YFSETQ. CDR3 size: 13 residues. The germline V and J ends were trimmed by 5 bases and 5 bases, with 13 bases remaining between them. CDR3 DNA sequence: TGCGCCAGCAGGGGCCCCGCGCTTACTGAAGCTTTCTTT. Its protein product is CASRGPALTEAFF.

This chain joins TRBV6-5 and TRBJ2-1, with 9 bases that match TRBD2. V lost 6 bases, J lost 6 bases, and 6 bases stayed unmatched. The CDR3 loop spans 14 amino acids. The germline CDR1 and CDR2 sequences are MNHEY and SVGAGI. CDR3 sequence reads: CASRLAGEVNEQFF. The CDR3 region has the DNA TGTGCCAGCAGATTAGCGGGAGAGGTCAATGAGCAGTTCTTC.

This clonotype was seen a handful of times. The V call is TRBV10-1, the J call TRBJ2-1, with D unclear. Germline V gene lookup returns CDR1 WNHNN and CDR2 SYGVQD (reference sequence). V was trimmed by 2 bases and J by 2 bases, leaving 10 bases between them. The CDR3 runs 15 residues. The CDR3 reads CASSEGLAPYNEQFF. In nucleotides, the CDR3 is TGCGCCAGCAGTGAGGGTCTCGCCCCCTACAATGAGCAGTTCTTC.

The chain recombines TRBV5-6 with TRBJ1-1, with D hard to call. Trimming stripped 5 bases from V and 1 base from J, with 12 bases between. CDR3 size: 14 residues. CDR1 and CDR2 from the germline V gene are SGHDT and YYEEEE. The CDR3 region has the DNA TGTGCCAGCAGTTGGAGGACGGGGAACACTGAAGCTTTCTTT. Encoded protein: CASSWRTGNTEAFF.

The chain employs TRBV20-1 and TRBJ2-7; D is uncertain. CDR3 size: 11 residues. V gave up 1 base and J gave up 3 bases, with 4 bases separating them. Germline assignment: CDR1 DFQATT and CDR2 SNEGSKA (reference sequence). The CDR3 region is CSARANYEQYF. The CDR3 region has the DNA TGCAGTGCTAGAGCAAACTACGAGCAGTACTTC.

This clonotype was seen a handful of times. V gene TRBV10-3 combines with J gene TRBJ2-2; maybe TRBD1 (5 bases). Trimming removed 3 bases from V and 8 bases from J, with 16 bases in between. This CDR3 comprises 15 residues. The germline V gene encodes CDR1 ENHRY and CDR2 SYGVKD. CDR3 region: CAISEDWKGAGELFF. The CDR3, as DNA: TGTGCCATCAGTGAAGACTGGAAAGGGGCTGGGGAGCTGTTTTTT.

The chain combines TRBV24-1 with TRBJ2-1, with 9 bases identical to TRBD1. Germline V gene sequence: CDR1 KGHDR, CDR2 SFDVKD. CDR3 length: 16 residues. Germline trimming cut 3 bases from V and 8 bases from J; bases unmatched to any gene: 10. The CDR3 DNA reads TGTGCCACCAGTGATCCCGGGACAGGGAAAGTGGATGAGCAGTTCTTC. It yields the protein CATSDPGTGKVDEQFF.

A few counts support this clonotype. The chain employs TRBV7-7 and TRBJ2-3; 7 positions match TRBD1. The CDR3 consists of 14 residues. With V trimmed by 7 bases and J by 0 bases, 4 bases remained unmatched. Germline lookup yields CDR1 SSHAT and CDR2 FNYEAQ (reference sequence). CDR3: CASKRDSSTDTQYF. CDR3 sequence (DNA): TGTGCCAGCAAACGGGACAGCAGCACAGATACGCAGTATTTT.

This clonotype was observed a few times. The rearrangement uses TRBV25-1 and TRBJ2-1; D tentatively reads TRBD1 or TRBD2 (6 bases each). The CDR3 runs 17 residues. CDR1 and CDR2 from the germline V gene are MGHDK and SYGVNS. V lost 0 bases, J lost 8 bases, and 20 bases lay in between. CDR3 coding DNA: TGTGCCAGCAGTGAATATTTAGGGGGGATCGTGCCTGATGAGCAGTTCTTC. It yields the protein CASSEYLGGIVPDEQFF. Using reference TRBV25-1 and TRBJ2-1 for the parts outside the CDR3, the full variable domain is EADIYQTPRYLVIGTGKKITLECSQTMGHDKMYWYQQDPGMELHLIHYSYGVNSTEKGDLSSESTVSRIRTEHFPLTLESARPSHTSQYLCASSEYLGGIVPDEQFFGPGTRLTVL.

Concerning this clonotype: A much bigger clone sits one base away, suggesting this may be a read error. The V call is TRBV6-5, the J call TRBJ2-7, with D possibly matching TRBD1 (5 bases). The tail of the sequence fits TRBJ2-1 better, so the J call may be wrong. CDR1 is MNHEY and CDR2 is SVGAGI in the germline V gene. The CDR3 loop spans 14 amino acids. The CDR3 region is CASSYRGKIYEQFF. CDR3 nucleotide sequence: TGTGCCAGCAGTTATAGGGGAAAGATCTACGAGCAGTTCTTC.

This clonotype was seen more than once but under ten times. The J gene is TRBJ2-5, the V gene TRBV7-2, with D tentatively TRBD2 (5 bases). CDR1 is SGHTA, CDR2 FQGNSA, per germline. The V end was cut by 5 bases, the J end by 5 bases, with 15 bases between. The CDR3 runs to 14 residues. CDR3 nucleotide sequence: TGTGCCAGCAGCGACGCTAGCAATTCGGAGACCCAGTACTTC. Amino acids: CASSDASNSETQYF.

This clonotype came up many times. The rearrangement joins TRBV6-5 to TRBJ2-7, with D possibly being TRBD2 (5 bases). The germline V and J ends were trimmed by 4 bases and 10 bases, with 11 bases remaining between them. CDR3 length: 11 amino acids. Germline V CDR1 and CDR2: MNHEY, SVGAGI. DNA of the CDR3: TGTGCCAGCAGTTCAGCGGCTAATCAGTACTTC. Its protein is CASSSAANQYF.

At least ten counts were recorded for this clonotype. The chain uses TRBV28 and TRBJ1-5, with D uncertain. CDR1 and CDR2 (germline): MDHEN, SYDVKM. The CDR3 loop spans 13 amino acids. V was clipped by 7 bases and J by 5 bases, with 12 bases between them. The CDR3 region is CASKYRTYQPQHF. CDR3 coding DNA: TGTGCCAGCAAGTACCGGACCTATCAGCCCCAGCATTTT.

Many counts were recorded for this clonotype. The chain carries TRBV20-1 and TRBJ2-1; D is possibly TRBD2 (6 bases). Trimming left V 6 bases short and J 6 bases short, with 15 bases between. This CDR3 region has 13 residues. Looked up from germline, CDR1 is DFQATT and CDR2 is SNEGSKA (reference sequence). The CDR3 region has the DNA TGCAGTGCGCCGGGACTTCGAGGCAATGAGCAGTTCTTC. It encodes CSAPGLRGNEQFF.

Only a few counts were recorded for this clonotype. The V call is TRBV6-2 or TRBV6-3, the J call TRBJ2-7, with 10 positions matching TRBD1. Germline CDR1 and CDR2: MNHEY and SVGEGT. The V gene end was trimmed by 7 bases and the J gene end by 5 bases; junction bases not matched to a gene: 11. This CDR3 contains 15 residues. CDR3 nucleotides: TGTGCCAGCACCGATATTATCGACAGGGGGCACGAGCAGTACTTC. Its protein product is CASTDIIDRGHEQYF.

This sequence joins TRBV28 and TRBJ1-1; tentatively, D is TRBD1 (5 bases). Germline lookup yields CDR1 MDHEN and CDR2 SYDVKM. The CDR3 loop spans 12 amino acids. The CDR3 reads CGTGLSNTEAFF. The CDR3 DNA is TGTGGAACGGGACTCTCGAACACTGAAGCTTTCTTT.

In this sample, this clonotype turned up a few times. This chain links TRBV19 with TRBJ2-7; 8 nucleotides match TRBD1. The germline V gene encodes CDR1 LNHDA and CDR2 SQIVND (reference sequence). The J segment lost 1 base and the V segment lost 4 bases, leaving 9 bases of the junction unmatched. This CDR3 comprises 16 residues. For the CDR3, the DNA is TGTGCCAGTAGTACGAGGCAGGGGGCCGGATCCTACGAGCAGTACTTC. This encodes CASSTRQGAGSYEQYF. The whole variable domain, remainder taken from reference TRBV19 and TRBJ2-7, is DGGITQSPKYLFRKEGQNVTLSCEQNLNHDAMYWYRQDPGQGLRLIYYSQIVNDFQKGDIAEGYSVSREKKESFPLTVTSAQKNPTAFYLCASSTRQGAGSYEQYFGPGTRLTVT.

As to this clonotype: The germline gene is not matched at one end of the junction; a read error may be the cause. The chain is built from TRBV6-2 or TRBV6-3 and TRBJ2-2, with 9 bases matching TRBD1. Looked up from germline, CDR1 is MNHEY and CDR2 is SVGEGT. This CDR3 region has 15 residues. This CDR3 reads CANSYLDRGNGELFF. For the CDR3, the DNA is TGTGCCAACAGTTACCTGGACAGGGGTAACGGGGAGCTGTTTTTT.

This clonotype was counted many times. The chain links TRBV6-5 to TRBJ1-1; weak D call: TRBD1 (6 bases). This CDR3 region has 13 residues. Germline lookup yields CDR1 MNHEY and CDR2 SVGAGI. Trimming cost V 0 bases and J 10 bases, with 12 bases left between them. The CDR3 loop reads CASSYSTGLGAFF. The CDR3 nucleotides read TGTGCCAGCAGTTACTCGACAGGTCTAGGAGCTTTCTTT.

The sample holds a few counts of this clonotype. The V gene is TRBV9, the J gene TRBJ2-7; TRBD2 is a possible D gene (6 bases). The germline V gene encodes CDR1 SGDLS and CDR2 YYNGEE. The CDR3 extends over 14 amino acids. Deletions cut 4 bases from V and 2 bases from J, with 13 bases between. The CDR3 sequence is CASSPRLDPYEQYF. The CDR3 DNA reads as TGTGCCAGCAGCCCTCGACTAGACCCCTACGAGCAGTACTTC.

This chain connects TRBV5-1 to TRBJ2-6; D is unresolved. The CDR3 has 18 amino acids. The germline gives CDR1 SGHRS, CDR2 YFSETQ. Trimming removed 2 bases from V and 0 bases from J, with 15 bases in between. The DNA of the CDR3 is TGCGCCAGCAGCTTTGATGGCAGTCCGAGCTCTGGGGCCAACGTCCTGACTTTC. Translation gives CASSFDGSPSSGANVLTF.

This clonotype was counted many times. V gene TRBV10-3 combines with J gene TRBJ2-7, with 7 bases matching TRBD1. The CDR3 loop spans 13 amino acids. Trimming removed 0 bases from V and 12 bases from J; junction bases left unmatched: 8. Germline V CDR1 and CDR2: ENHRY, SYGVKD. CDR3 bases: TGTGCCATCAGTGAGTCAGAGGACAGGCCAGGGTACTTC. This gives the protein CAISESEDRPGYF.

CDR3 nucleotides: TGCGCCAGCAGCTTTTTAGAAGCGGGGGCCAACTACGGGGAGCTGTTTTTT. This gives the protein CASSFLEAGANYGELFF. The chain links TRBV5-1 to TRBJ2-2, with 8 bases that match TRBD2. The V and J ends lost 2 bases and 7 bases, in that order; junction bases with no gene match: 13. The CDR3 is 17 residues long. Germline V gene data show CDR1 as SGHRS and CDR2 as YFSETQ.